One and the same sample provided the 19 T cell receptor beta chains below, sequenced in a study of OX40 agonist ivuxolimab in advanced cancers. TCRdb's table, derived via immunoSEQ multiplex PCR, lists solely in-frame clones and lacks some. The sample lists about 70,000 clones; more than 85% were seen once. The source was CD4+ or CD8+ T cells sorted from blood, collected in a trial of the OX40 agonist ivuxolimab. These receptors all stem from an adult with an advanced solid tumor such as melanoma, head and neck, liver or kidney cancer.

The chain carries TRBV2 and TRBJ2-5; 10 bases fit TRBD1. CDR1 SNHLY and CDR2 FYNNEI come from the germline V gene. V lost 1 base to trimming and J lost 11 bases; unmatched junction nucleotides: 10. The CDR3 loop spans 15 amino acids. As DNA, the CDR3 is TGTGCCAGCAGTGAAGGACAGGGGGCTATACGGGAGCAGTACTTC. It is translated as CASSEGQGAIREQYF.

The rearrangement joins TRBV9 to TRBJ2-7; TRBD1 aligns across 7 bases. J was trimmed by 3 bases and V by 0 bases; bases with no gene match: 0. CDR3 length equals 13 residues. In germline, CDR1 is SGDLS, CDR2 YYNGEE. The chain's CDR3 is CASSVDRGYEQYF. Here the CDR3 DNA reads TGTGCCAGCAGCGTAGACAGGGGCTACGAGCAGTACTTC.

The chain couples TRBV27 to TRBJ1-1, with a possible D match to TRBD1 (5 bases). CDR3 length equals 14 residues. From germline, CDR1 is MNHEY and CDR2 SMNVEV (reference sequence). Trimming pared 2 bases from V and 3 bases from J, leaving 10 bases between. The CDR3 is CASSLGARYTEAFF. The CDR3 DNA reads as TGTGCCAGCAGTTTAGGGGCCAGATACACTGAAGCTTTCTTT.

This chain links TRBV13 with TRBJ1-2; D unresolved. The CDR3 has 15 residues. The germline gives CDR1 PRHDT, CDR2 FYEKMQ (reference sequence). The V end lost 0 bases, the J end lost 4 bases, and 12 bases lay between the germline ends. CDR3 residues: CASSLGAGLPYGYTF. The CDR3 region has the DNA TGTGCCAGCAGCTTAGGGGCTGGGCTTCCCTATGGCTACACCTTC.

The V gene is TRBV19, the J gene TRBJ2-1; 7 bases fit TRBD1. Germline V lookup: CDR1 LNHDA, CDR2 SQIVND (reference sequence). Germline trimming cut 2 bases from V and 9 bases from J; bases unmatched to any gene: 4. The CDR3 is 13 residues long. The CDR3 is CASSIIGGGEQFF. The CDR3 DNA reads TGTGCCAGTAGTATAATAGGGGGCGGTGAGCAGTTCTTC.

The chain joins TRBV5-4 to TRBJ1-2; D uncertain. The germline gives CDR1 SGHNT, CDR2 YYREEE (reference sequence). Trimming shortened V by 0 bases and J by 9 bases, and 12 bases separated the two germline ends. This CDR3 has 13 amino acids. CDR3 in amino acids: CASSLDAVVSYTF. The CDR3 DNA sequence: TGTGCCAGCAGCTTGGACGCCGTTGTAAGCTACACCTTC.

The V call is TRBV13, the J call TRBJ1-2, with TRBD1 matching 10 bases. Trimming took 5 bases from V and 6 from J; bases not matched to a gene: 6. CDR1 is PRHDT and CDR2 is FYEKMQ in the germline V gene (reference sequence). This CDR3 comprises 14 residues. In DNA, the CDR3 is TGTGCCAGCAGCGCCGGGACAGGGGTTCATGGCTACACCTTC. This gives the protein CASSAGTGVHGYTF.

This clone occurred once. The chain carries TRBV11-3 and TRBJ2-3; D tentatively fits TRBD1 or TRBD2 (6 bases each). CDR1 is SGHNT, CDR2 YENEEA, per germline. Trimming took 5 bases from V and 13 from J, leaving 13 bases between them. The CDR3 runs to 11 residues. For the CDR3, the DNA is TGTGCCAGCAGCGCCGGGGGCGAGGAGTATTTT. Encoded protein: CASSAGGEEYF.

This sequence joins TRBV6-1 and TRBJ1-5; 7 bases map to TRBD1. The CDR3 spans 17 residues. Germline V gene lookup returns CDR1 MNHNS and CDR2 SASEGT. Germline trimming cut 3 bases from V and 0 bases from J; bases unmatched to any gene: 8. The DNA of the CDR3 is TGTGCCAGCAGTGATTGGGCGGGACAGCATAGCAATCAGCCCCAGCATTTT. Translating it yields CASSDWAGQHSNQPQHF.

This chain uses TRBV7-9 with TRBJ1-2; D remains ambiguous. Germline V CDR1 and CDR2: SEHNR, FQNEAQ (reference sequence). The CDR3 totals 14 residues. Between the trimmed V and J ends, which lost 5 bases and 4 bases, there was a span of 14 bases. The CDR3 region is CASSLDTTGYGYTF. CDR3 DNA sequence: TGTGCCAGCAGCCTAGATACAACCGGCTATGGCTACACCTTC.

This clone turned up a few times. The chain recombines TRBV7-9 with TRBJ1-1; the match to TRBD1 covers 7 bases. The CDR3 has 16 residues. After removal of 3 bases from V and 3 bases from J, the junction contained 10 bases not matched to a gene. Germline V gene data show CDR1 as SEHNR and CDR2 as FQNEAQ (reference sequence). The CDR3 bases are TGTGCCAGCAGCTTGGGAGGGGGCTTTGTGGACACTGAAGCTTTCTTT. Amino acid sequence: CASSLGGGFVDTEAFF.

The chain combines TRBV9 with TRBJ2-7; 10 bases align to TRBD2. The V gene end was trimmed by 6 bases and the J gene end by 3 bases; junction bases not matched to a gene: 6. This CDR3 is 14 amino acids long. Germline values: CDR1 SGDLS, CDR2 YYNGEE. CDR3 DNA: TGTGCCAGCAACATAGCGGGGGGCGACTACGAGCAGTACTTC. It is translated as CASNIAGGDYEQYF.

This chain links TRBV2 with TRBJ1-6; TRBD1 aligns across 9 bases. CDR1 SNHLY and CDR2 FYNNEI come from the germline V gene. The CDR3 totals 16 residues. With 7 bases clipped from V and 3 bases from J, the junction kept 7 bases outside the gene matches. The CDR3 loop is CASITRTGDYNSPLHF. CDR3 in DNA: TGTGCCAGCATAACCCGGACAGGGGACTATAATTCACCCCTCCACTTT.

This clone appeared a single time. J is TRBJ2-1 and V is TRBV2; D is ambiguous. The CDR3 is 12 amino acids. V was clipped by 7 bases and J by 7 bases, with 11 bases between them. Germline CDR1 is SNHLY and CDR2 is FYNNEI. The DNA of the CDR3 is TGTGCCAGCACTTGGAGTGCTAATGAGCAGTTCTTC. As protein: CASTWSANEQFF.

Only one count was recorded for this clone. The chain has TRBV29-1 and TRBJ2-1; 14 bases are a match to TRBD2. This CDR3 is built from 16 residues. Looked up from germline, CDR1 is SQVTM and CDR2 is ANQGSEA. Unmatched junction bases numbered 8, after V lost 6 bases and J lost 4 bases. As DNA, the CDR3 is TGCAGCGTCGAAAGGACTAGCGGGGGGCTTTACAATGAGCAGTTCTTC. This encodes CSVERTSGGLYNEQFF.

This chain links TRBV6-1 with TRBJ1-1; D is perhaps TRBD1 (5 bases). CDR1 is MNHNS and CDR2 is SASEGT in the germline V gene. CDR3 length equals 11 residues. The germline V and J ends were trimmed by 7 bases and 5 bases, with 8 bases remaining between them. CDR3 sequence: CASIGGTEAFF. The CDR3 nucleotides are TGTGCCAGCATTGGGGGGACTGAAGCTTTCTTT.

The rearrangement joins TRBV5-8 to TRBJ1-1; D remains ambiguous. The CDR3 runs to 11 residues. CDR1 is SGHTS, CDR2 YDEGEE, per germline. Trimming removed 3 bases from V and 4 bases from J, with 4 bases in between. CDR3 sequence: CASSWPTEAFF. Written as DNA, the CDR3 is TGTGCCAGCAGCTGGCCCACTGAAGCTTTCTTT.

The chain couples TRBV7-3 to TRBJ2-3; TRBD1 matches at 9 bases. There are 15 residues in the CDR3. Per the germline V gene, CDR1 is SGHTA and CDR2 is FQGTGA. V trimming: 5 bases; J trimming: 1 base; junction bases outside the gene matches: 4. The CDR3 DNA sequence: TGTGCCAGCAGCCGGACAGGGGCGGGCACAGATACGCAGTATTTT. Residues: CASSRTGAGTDTQYF. The whole variable domain, filled in from reference TRBV7-3 and TRBJ2-3, reads GAGVSQTPSNKVTEKGKYVELRCDPISGHTALYWYRQSLGQGPEFLIYFQGTGAADDSGLPNDRFFAVRPEGSVSTLKIQRTERGDSAVYLCASSRTGAGTDTQYFGPGTRLTVL.

This rearrangement joins TRBV30 to TRBJ2-2; 9 bases line up with TRBD1. CDR3 length: 16 residues. The J segment lost 1 base and the V segment lost 0 bases, leaving 3 bases of the junction unmatched. The germline CDR1 and CDR2 sequences are GTSNPN and SVGIG (reference sequence). The CDR3 loop reads CAWSVGGQGNTGELFF. DNA for the CDR3: TGTGCCTGGAGTGTAGGGGGACAGGGGAACACCGGGGAGCTGTTTTTT.